This paragraph reports one T cell receptor (beta chain). The data were obtained in a study of blood T cell repertoires in COVID-19. On the study more broadly: PBMCs, B-cell-depleted T cells, or T cells were the source of the cDNA or gDNA that made up the material.

Original handling: Estimation of nucleated cell counts was performed using reference gene primer amplification. The data were produced by immunoSEQ multiplex PCR, yet TCRdb's version contains in-frame clones alone and is incomplete. That table furnishes V, J and clone size, whereas the DNA furnished D and trimming. The data contain around 180,000 clones, approximately 80% of them seen just once; the ten biggest clones take up roughly 7%. Trimming removed 5 bases at V and 2 bases at J, with 19 bases between. Germline loops: CDR1 GTSNPN, CDR2 SVGIG (reference sequence). This CDR3 is 16 amino acids long.

The chain links TRBV30 to TRBJ1-3; maybe TRBD1 (6 bases). What was sequenced was peripheral blood. This TCR derives from a human donor in a cohort sampled during active COVID-19. CDR3 bases: TGTGCCTGGCCACCGGACAGTAGGATCGCTGGAAACACCATATATTTT. Translation gives CAWPPDSRIAGNTIYF.